A selection of T cell receptor beta chains follows, all from one sample in a study of patients and donors after allogeneic stem cell transplantation. TCRdb independently ran MiXCR on the RT-PCR reads; one entry per CDR3 protein. The sample records 400,000 to 450,000 distinct CDR3 sequences, roughly 17% being singletons. The sequencing input was blood, either unsorted or a sorted T cell fraction (not recorded which). The receptors stem from a human donor who was either an allogeneic HSCT recipient or a stem cell or donor lymphocyte infusion donor (not recorded which). It is not recorded whose cells these are; they may come from a transplant donor. Each CDR3 is given with its conserved first and last residue. Fields, in order: V gene, clone size, D gene, J gene, CDR3 protein, CDR3 DNA. D genes are given only for firm matches. Part of the rows lack a size; the others show once, few, many or a class for expanded clones.

v_call: TRBV4-1
clone_size: .
d_call: .
j_call: TRBJ1-2
cdr3_aa: CASSQLGGYTF
cdr3_nt: TGCGCCAGCAGCCAATTAGGTGGCTACACCTTC

v_call: TRBV12-3/TRBV12-4
clone_size: few
d_call: .
j_call: TRBJ1-5
cdr3_aa: CATSRAPWPQHF
cdr3_nt: TGTGCCACCTCTCGGGCCCCATGGCCCCAGCATTTT

v_call: TRBV7-6
clone_size: .
d_call: TRBD2
j_call: TRBJ2-3
cdr3_aa: CASSSRDYTDTQYF
cdr3_nt: TGTGCCAGCAGCAGCAGGGACTACACAGATACGCAGTATTTT

v_call: TRBV20-1
clone_size: .
d_call: .
j_call: TRBJ2-1
cdr3_aa: CSAPDFNSYNEQFF
cdr3_nt: TGCAGTGCTCCTGACTTTAACTCCTACAATGAGCAGTTCTTC

v_call: TRBV7-9
clone_size: few
d_call: .
j_call: TRBJ1-2
cdr3_aa: CASSFGPGTIYGYTF
cdr3_nt: TGTGCCAGCAGCTTCGGCCCCGGGACAATCTATGGCTACACCTTC

v_call: TRBV11-3
clone_size: .
d_call: TRBD2
j_call: TRBJ2-1
cdr3_aa: CASSPELAGGSNEQFF
cdr3_nt: TGTGCCAGCAGCCCAGAACTAGCGGGGGGAAGTAATGAGCAGTTCTTC

v_call: TRBV6-2/TRBV6-3
clone_size: .
d_call: .
j_call: TRBJ2-7
cdr3_aa: CASSYGLPPYEQYF
cdr3_nt: TGTGCCAGCAGTTACGGTCTACCTCCCTACGAGCAGTACTTC

v_call: TRBV5-1
clone_size: .
d_call: .
j_call: TRBJ1-4
cdr3_aa: CASSLETLGDGKLFF
cdr3_nt: TGCGCCAGCAGCTTGGAGACCCTAGGGGATGGAAAACTGTTTTTT

v_call: TRBV7-9
clone_size: many
d_call: TRBD2
j_call: TRBJ2-1
cdr3_aa: CASSLTSGVTYNEQFF
cdr3_nt: TGTGCCAGCAGCTTAACTAGCGGCGTCACCTACAATGAGCAGTTCTTC

v_call: TRBV15
clone_size: few
d_call: .
j_call: TRBJ2-5
cdr3_aa: CATSRDWSAQETQYF
cdr3_nt: TGTGCCACCAGCAGAGATTGGAGCGCCCAAGAGACCCAGTACTTC

v_call: TRBV25-1
clone_size: .
d_call: .
j_call: TRBJ1-1
cdr3_aa: CASSEWGGTEAFF
cdr3_nt: TGTGCCAGCAGTGAATGGGGGGGAACTGAAGCTTTCTTT

v_call: TRBV6-1
clone_size: .
d_call: .
j_call: TRBJ1-6
cdr3_aa: CASTTGYNSPLHF
cdr3_nt: TGTGCCAGCACTACGGGGTATAATTCACCCCTCCACTTT

v_call: TRBV12-3/TRBV12-4
clone_size: many
d_call: .
j_call: TRBJ1-2
cdr3_aa: CASRYRGGYTF
cdr3_nt: TGTGCCAGTAGGTACCGGGGTGGCTACACCTTC

v_call: TRBV6-5
clone_size: .
d_call: .
j_call: TRBJ1-5
cdr3_aa: CASSSHPRGSNQPQHF
cdr3_nt: TGTGCCAGCAGTTCCCACCCGCGGGGGAGCAATCAGCCCCAGCATTTT

v_call: TRBV7-3
clone_size: few
d_call: .
j_call: TRBJ2-1
cdr3_aa: CASSLTTASNEQFF
cdr3_nt: TGTGCCAGCAGCTTAACTACGGCTTCAAATGAGCAGTTCTTC

v_call: TRBV20-1
clone_size: .
d_call: TRBD2
j_call: TRBJ2-5
cdr3_aa: CSALAGEGETQYF
cdr3_nt: TGCAGTGCTTTAGCGGGAGAGGGGGAGACCCAGTACTTC

v_call: TRBV4-1
clone_size: many
d_call: .
j_call: TRBJ1-5
cdr3_aa: CASSQEGGSQPQHF
cdr3_nt: TGCGCCAGCAGCCAAGAGGGGGGGTCTCAGCCCCAGCATTTT

v_call: TRBV30
clone_size: few
d_call: .
j_call: TRBJ1-2
cdr3_aa: CAWSQGGYTF
cdr3_nt: TGTGCCTGGAGCCAGGGGGGCTACACCTTC

v_call: TRBV12-3/TRBV12-4
clone_size: few
d_call: .
j_call: TRBJ2-2
cdr3_aa: CASRAPKGELFF
cdr3_nt: TGTGCCAGCAGGGCTCCGAAGGGGGAGCTGTTTTTT

v_call: TRBV6-7
clone_size: few
d_call: .
j_call: TRBJ2-2
cdr3_aa: CASSYWRDGTGELFF
cdr3_nt: TGTGCCAGCAGTTATTGGAGGGATGGAACCGGGGAGCTGTTTTTT

v_call: TRBV7-3
clone_size: few
d_call: TRBD1
j_call: TRBJ2-2
cdr3_aa: CASSYPGQGKTGELFF
cdr3_nt: TGTGCCAGCAGCTACCCGGGACAGGGGAAGACCGGGGAGCTGTTTTTT

v_call: TRBV7-9
clone_size: many
d_call: .
j_call: TRBJ1-1
cdr3_aa: CASSLEGGNTEAFF
cdr3_nt: TGTGCCAGCAGCTTAGAGGGCGGGAACACTGAAGCTTTCTTT

v_call: TRBV5-4
clone_size: few
d_call: .
j_call: TRBJ2-1
cdr3_aa: CASSEGGAREQFF
cdr3_nt: TGTGCCAGCAGCGAAGGGGGGGCGCGTGAGCAGTTCTTC

v_call: TRBV6-5
clone_size: many
d_call: TRBD1
j_call: TRBJ2-7
cdr3_aa: CASRTGSYEQYF
cdr3_nt: TGTGCCAGCAGGACAGGGAGCTACGAGCAGTACTTC